Listed below are T cell receptor beta chains from one sample, sequenced in a study of T cells in Graves' hyperthyroidism and ophthalmopathy. TCRdb itself ran the multiplex PCR reads through MiXCR, one entry per CDR3 protein. The sample records approximately 590,000 distinct CDR3 sequences, around 42% being singletons. Sequencing was done on a sample of peripheral blood or thyroid tissue (not recorded which). The receptors originated from a woman between 18 and 29 years old with Graves' hyperthyroidism. Both conserved end residues are part of each CDR3. The order of the fields is V gene, clone size, J gene, CDR3 length, D gene, CDR3 DNA, CDR3 protein. A D gene is named only where the DNA matches it firmly. Clone size appears in some rows only: once, few, many, or a class for an expanded clone.

TRBV11-1,-,TRBJ1-2,15,TRBD1,TGTGCCAGCAGCTTAGCATCGGGACAGGCCTCTGGCTACACCTTC,CASSLASGQASGYTF
TRBV2,many,TRBJ1-4,13,-,TGTGCCAGCAGTGGAGGGGGGAGTGAAAAACTGTTTTTT,CASSGGGSEKLFF
TRBV7-2,-,TRBJ2-5,16,TRBD1,TGTGCCAGCAGAAAGGGACAGGGGACGTCAGGGGAGACCCAGTACTTC,CASRKGQGTSGETQYF
TRBV20-1,many,TRBJ1-1,14,-,TGCAGTGCTAGAGATGTGGCGGTGAACACTGAAGCTTTCTTT,CSARDVAVNTEAFF
TRBV24-1,many,TRBJ1-2,14,TRBD1,TGTGCCACCAGTGAAGAAACAGGGGGCGATGGCTACACCTTC,CATSEETGGDGYTF
TRBV2,-,TRBJ2-7,14,-,TGTGCCAGCTCGCACCCCCAGGGAAGGTACGAGCAGTACTTC,CASSHPQGRYEQYF
TRBV7-8,-,TRBJ2-3,14,-,TGTGCCAGCAGCTATTTCGGGAGCACAGATACGCAGTATTTT,CASSYFGSTDTQYF
TRBV20-1,-,TRBJ2-7,15,TRBD2,TGCAGTGCTAGAGATCTGAGGACTAGCGGGCTCGAGCAGTACTTC,CSARDLRTSGLEQYF
TRBV7-9,-,TRBJ2-2,15,TRBD1,TGTGCCAGCAAGAAGGGACAGGTGAACACCGGGGAGCTGTTTTTT,CASKKGQVNTGELFF
TRBV25-1,many,TRBJ2-2,15,-,TGTGCCAGCAGTGACCCCAGGGGAAGCACCGGGGAGCTGTTTTTT,CASSDPRGSTGELFF
TRBV5-6,-,TRBJ1-3,12,-,TGTGCCAGCAGCTTGATTGGGAACACCATATATTTT,CASSLIGNTIYF
TRBV5-1,few,TRBJ2-7,12,-,TGCGCCAGCAGCTTGACAGCGGACGAGCAGTACTTC,CASSLTADEQYF
TRBV7-2,-,TRBJ2-7,15,TRBD2,TGTGCCCCACGCCTTGGACTAGCGGCCTCCTACGAGCAGTACTTC,CAPRLGLAASYEQYF
TRBV6-5,-,TRBJ2-6,15,-,TGTGCCAGCAGTTACTCGGCTACAGGGGCCAACGTCCTGACTTTC,CASSYSATGANVLTF
TRBV11-2,-,TRBJ2-7,13,-,TGTGCCAGCAGCTCGACCCACGCCTACGAGCAGTACTTC,CASSSTHAYEQYF
TRBV7-9,-,TRBJ2-7,13,-,TGTGCCAGCAGCTTAGGGGGTTTGAGGCTCCAGTACTTC,CASSLGGLRLQYF
TRBV29-1,many,TRBJ2-2,13,-,TGCAGCGTGGATACAGGGCGAACCGGGGAGCTGTTTTTT,CSVDTGRTGELFF
TRBV25-1,-,TRBJ2-7,13,-,TGTGCCAGCAGTCCGAGAAGCGGTCGGGAGCAGTACTTC,CASSPRSGREQYF
TRBV4-1,few,TRBJ2-7,14,-,TGCGCCAGCAGCCAAGACCGACAGGGAGGCGAGCAGTACTTC,CASSQDRQGGEQYF
TRBV7-9,few,TRBJ2-7,14,TRBD2,TGTGCCAGCAGCTTTCGGCCTAGCGGGAGTCAGGAGTACTTC,CASSFRPSGSQEYF
TRBV13,few,TRBJ1-6,16,-,TGTGCCAGCAGCGCATCCATCACAGGAAATAATTCACCCCTCCACTTT,CASSASITGNNSPLHF
TRBV12-3/TRBV12-4,-,TRBJ2-5,15,TRBD2,TGTGCCAGCAGTTGGACTAGCGGTGATCAAGAGACCCAGTACTTC,CASSWTSGDQETQYF
TRBV29-1,many,TRBJ2-7,14,TRBD1,TGCAGCGTTGAAACAGGGGGCGCCTCCTACGAGCAGTACTTC,CSVETGGASYEQYF
TRBV7-2,few,TRBJ1-3,17,-,TGTGCCAGCAGCTTAGCGTTCCGGAGTGGCTCTGGAAACACCATATATTTT,CASSLAFRSGSGNTIYF
TRBV6-5,-,TRBJ2-7,17,TRBD2,TGTGCCAGCAGTTACTTAGGGTTAGCGGGAGTTGGCTACGAGCAGTACTTC,CASSYLGLAGVGYEQYF
TRBV7-8,once,TRBJ2-1,16,-,TGTGCCAGCAGCTTCTTACTGGCCAGCTCCTACAATGAGCAGTTCTTC,CASSFLLASSYNEQFF
TRBV25-1,many,TRBJ1-4,13,-,TGTGCCAGCGGCCCAAACAGAAATGAAAAACTGTTTTTT,CASGPNRNEKLFF